This entry lists 20 T cell receptor beta chains sequenced from one sample in a study of T cells in Graves' hyperthyroidism and ophthalmopathy. The CDR3 regions of TCR beta were amplified from RNA transcripts. Carried out on the TCR CDR3, a first-round RT-PCR used the HTBI primer set. Using its own MiXCR run on the multiplex PCR reads, TCRdb lists one record per CDR3 protein. The table shows some 420,000 distinct CDR3 sequences, with roughly 13% occurring only once. The sequenced sample consisted of blood. These receptor sequences come from a woman aged 18-29 years with Graves' hyperthyroidism.

This clonotype has at least ten counts. The CDR3 nucleotides read TGCAGCGTTTCCGTCCAGAACACTGAAGCTTTCTTT. As protein: CSVSVQNTEAFF. The genes are TRBV29-1 and TRBJ1-1; no clear D gene. The germline CDR1 and CDR2 sequences are SQVTM and ANQGSEA. CDR3 length: 12 residues. Trimming removed 5 bases at V and 1 base at J, with 8 bases between.

Ten or more counts support this clonotype. The V gene is TRBV18, the J gene TRBJ1-1, with unresolved D. The length of the CDR3 is 12 residues. The ends were cut back, 4 bases at V and 3 bases at J, with 6 bases in the middle. Germline CDR1 reads KGHSH; CDR2 reads LQKENI. The chain's CDR3 is CASSQGYTEAFF. The DNA of the CDR3 is TGTGCCAGCTCACAGGGCTACACTGAAGCTTTCTTT.

On this clonotype: A read error may be the cause here, since a much bigger clone is one base away. The J gene is TRBJ2-7, the V gene TRBV7-9; D might be TRBD2 (6 bases). From germline, CDR1 is SEHNR and CDR2 FQNEAQ (reference sequence). V gave up 5 bases and J gave up 3 bases, with 17 bases separating them. The CDR3 spans 15 residues. For the CDR3, the DNA is TGTGCCAGCAGCCCCGACGGGGGATGGATCTACGAGCAGTACTTC. Its translation: CASSPDGGWIYEQYF.

Points on this clonotype: One end of the junction varies from germline; a read error may be responsible. The chain uses TRBV12-3 or TRBV12-4 and TRBJ2-6; 9 bases match TRBD1. This CDR3 is built from 16 residues. The DNA of the CDR3 is TGTGCCGGCAGGACACAGGGGGCAGGAGGGGCCAACGTCCTGACTTTC. Its translation: CAGRTQGAGGANVLTF.

The J gene is TRBJ1-1, the V gene TRBV5-1; D gene unclear. The CDR3 has 13 residues. The germline V and J ends were trimmed by 0 bases and 6 bases, with 9 bases remaining between them. From germline, CDR1 is SGHRS and CDR2 YFSETQ. CDR3 in amino acids: CASSLEAGAEAFF. The CDR3 DNA sequence: TGCGCCAGCAGCTTGGAGGCGGGCGCTGAAGCTTTCTTT.

The chain joins TRBV6-1 to TRBJ2-1; no definite D call. Germline V gene lookup returns CDR1 MNHNS and CDR2 SASEGT. CDR3 length: 15 residues. V gave up 6 bases and J gave up 3 bases, with 15 bases separating them. As DNA, the CDR3 is TGTGCCAGCAGATTCCGGCTAGGGATCTACAATGAGCAGTTCTTC. Encoded protein: CASRFRLGIYNEQFF.

This clonotype was counted ten times or more. This chain links TRBV11-2 with TRBJ2-1; no clear D. The germline gives CDR1 SGHAT, CDR2 FQNNGV. The CDR3 is 16 residues long. V dropped 2 bases and J dropped 0 bases, with 11 bases sitting between them. CDR3: CASSLLLRSSYNEQFF. CDR3 nucleotide sequence: TGTGCCAGCAGCTTATTGCTCCGAAGCTCCTACAATGAGCAGTTCTTC. Complete variable domain (other parts from reference TRBV11-2 and TRBJ2-1): EAGVAQSPRYKIIEKRQSVAFWCNPISGHATLYWYQQILGQGPKLLIQFQNNGVVDDSQLPKDRFSAERLKGVDSTLKIQPAKLEDSAVYLCASSLLLRSSYNEQFFGPGTRLTVL.

This clonotype was counted at least ten times. At one end the junction does not follow the germline gene, possibly because of a read error. The V gene is TRBV5-1, the J gene TRBJ1-1; TRBD1 agrees at 7 bases. Per germline, CDR1 SGHRS and CDR2 YFSETQ. The CDR3 consists of 14 residues. The CDR3 DNA is TGTGCCAGCAGTCCCCGGACAGGGAACACTGAAGCTTTCTTT. Its protein is CASSPRTGNTEAFF.

This clonotype was recorded many times. The chain joins TRBV30 to TRBJ1-3; perhaps TRBD1 as D (6 bases). CDR1 is GTSNPN and CDR2 is SVGIG in the germline V gene (reference sequence). This CDR3 has 15 residues. Trimming took off 4 bases at V and 4 bases at J, with 17 bases between the two ends. CDR3 sequence reads: CAWTPYRVLGNTIYF. The CDR3, as DNA: TGTGCCTGGACTCCTTACAGGGTTTTGGGAAACACCATATATTTT.

Many counts were recorded for this clonotype. V is TRBV7-9 and J is TRBJ2-6, with 10 bases that match TRBD2. J gave up 3 bases and V 6 bases, and 8 bases lay outside the gene matches. The length of the CDR3 is 17 residues. Germline loops: CDR1 SEHNR, CDR2 FQNEAQ (reference sequence). The CDR3 sequence is CASSNSGRLFGANVLTF. The CDR3, as DNA: TGTGCCAGCAGTAATAGCGGGAGGTTGTTTGGGGCCAACGTCCTGACTTTC.

This clonotype was picked up a small number of times. This chain connects TRBV19 to TRBJ1-1, with a tentative D call TRBD1 (5 bases). V was trimmed by 7 bases and J by 12 bases, leaving 18 bases between them. There are 12 residues in the CDR3. Germline assignment: CDR1 LNHDA and CDR2 SQIVND (reference sequence). CDR3 DNA sequence: TGTGCCAGTAAGGTCGGGGCCGCGGCACCTTTCTTT. Translated, it gives CASKVGAAAPFF.

The chain is built from TRBV27 and TRBJ1-6; D is perhaps TRBD1 (5 bases). CDR1 MNHEY and CDR2 SMNVEV come from the germline V gene (reference sequence). The CDR3 runs 15 residues. Trimming removed 2 bases from V and 8 bases from J, with 13 bases in between. In nucleotides, the CDR3 is TGTGCCAGCAGTTTAGTCGGACAAACGGATTCACCCCTCCACTTT. The encoded protein is CASSLVGQTDSPLHF.

The rearrangement uses TRBV20-1 and TRBJ2-1, with 8 positions matching TRBD2. The germline V gene encodes CDR1 DFQATT and CDR2 SNEGSKA (reference sequence). This CDR3 region has 14 residues. The CDR3 here is CVEASGGSYNEQFF. CDR3 coding DNA: TGCGTGGAGGCCAGCGGGGGTTCCTACAATGAGCAGTTCTTC.

In its sample, this clonotype was seen a few times. This chain links TRBV4-3 with TRBJ2-7; D might be TRBD1 (6 bases). V lost 3 bases, J lost 6 bases, and 21 bases lay in between. Germline loops: CDR1 LGHNA, CDR2 YSLEER. The CDR3 extends over 16 amino acids. The CDR3 here is CASSHHRDQGVGEQYF. CDR3 coding DNA: TGCGCCAGCAGCCACCACAGGGATCAAGGGGTCGGCGAGCAGTACTTC.

The chain carries TRBV5-1 and TRBJ2-1; 12 bases align to TRBD2. The CDR3 loop spans 17 amino acids. V lost 1 base to trimming and J lost 4 bases; unmatched junction nucleotides: 6. CDR1 is SGHRS and CDR2 is YFSETQ in the germline V gene. The CDR3 coding sequence is TGCGCCAGCAGCTTGTTCCTAGCGGGAGGGGGTTACAATGAGCAGTTCTTC. It translates to CASSLFLAGGGYNEQFF.

The J gene is TRBJ2-7, the V gene TRBV12-3 or TRBV12-4; D is unresolved. The CDR3 extends over 14 amino acids. Trimming left V 7 bases short and J 2 bases short, with 15 bases between. The CDR3 sequence: CASTDDDQTYEQYF. The CDR3 DNA is TGTGCCAGCACCGACGATGATCAAACCTACGAGCAGTACTTC.

This chain connects TRBV19 to TRBJ1-2; D call uncertain. CDR3 length equals 12 residues. Trimming took off 8 bases at V and 3 bases at J, with 10 bases between the two ends. Germline CDR1 reads LNHDA; CDR2 reads SQIVND (reference sequence). The CDR3 region is CASSYTDYGYTF. DNA for the CDR3: TGTGCCAGTTCTTACACGGACTATGGCTACACCTTC. Looking up the rest from reference TRBV19 and TRBJ1-2 gives the full variable domain: DGGITQSPKYLFRKEGQNVTLSCEQNLNHDAMYWYRQDPGQGLRLIYYSQIVNDFQKGDIAEGYSVSREKKESFPLTVTSAQKNPTAFYLCASSYTDYGYTFGSGTRLTVV.

This clonotype was counted at least ten times. V gene TRBV29-1 combines with J gene TRBJ2-7; D perhaps matches TRBD2 (7 bases). V was cut by 3 bases and J by 3 bases, with 12 bases left in between. Germline CDR1 reads SQVTM; CDR2 reads ANQGSEA. The CDR3 length is 13 residues. The chain's CDR3 is CSVDVGGRYEQYF. DNA of the CDR3: TGCAGCGTTGACGTCGGGGGGCGCTACGAGCAGTACTTC.

This clonotype was recorded a few times. One end of the junction varies from germline; a read error may be responsible. V gene TRBV6-2 or TRBV6-3 combines with J gene TRBJ2-2; D gene ambiguous. In germline, CDR1 is MNHEY, CDR2 SVGEGT. CDR3 size: 13 residues. CDR3 in amino acids: CASTLGRTVELFF. CDR3 sequence (DNA): TGTGCCAGCACCCTAGGTCGGACCGTGGAGCTGTTTTTT.

This clonotype was seen at least ten times. The chain employs TRBV11-1 and TRBJ2-7; D is perhaps TRBD1 (6 bases). The CDR3 extends over 13 amino acids. Between the trimmed V and J ends, which lost 6 bases and 6 bases, there was a span of 15 bases. Germline V gene lookup returns CDR1 SGHAT and CDR2 FQDESV (reference sequence). The CDR3 DNA reads as TGTGCCAGCAGTCCAAACAGGGATCGCGAGCAGTACTTC. Protein: CASSPNRDREQYF.